The text below deals with one T cell receptor beta chain. Generated by immunoSEQ multiplex PCR, the TCRdb table keeps only in-frame clones and is missing some. The repertoire holds about 85,000 clones, with 75% to 90% as singletons. V lost 3 bases, J lost 7 bases, and 7 bases stayed unmatched. The CDR3 totals 15 residues. CDR1 and CDR2 (germline): KGHSH, LQKENI. This entry belongs to a study of T cell responses to AZD1222 COVID-19 vaccine. This chain uses TRBV18 with TRBJ2-2, with 8 bases fitting TRBD1. The sequence was collected from an adult who received the AZD1222 COVID-19 vaccine. The sequences come from peripheral blood, collected 28 days after the second AZD1222 dose. CDR3 protein: CASSPLQGAIGELFF. CDR3 nucleotides: TGTGCCAGCTCACCGCTGCAGGGGGCTATCGGGGAGCTGTTTTTT.